This TCR beta chain appears in the sequencing data of a study of vaccination and CD4 T cells after COVID-19 (dated by TCRdb to the early 2020s). In the study overall: Every convalescent patient had a positive nasal swab PCR test for SARS-CoV-2, with mild disease in about 9 patients and severe disease in one. Each participant got two doses of either the Pfizer-BioNTech BNT162b2 vaccine (n=8) or the Moderna mRNA-1273 vaccine (n=2). In control cultures, a CEFX viral epitope pool was used as positive control, an HIV-1 Nef peptide pool was used as negative control, or no peptide was added. Six males and four females were included in the convalescent cohort, with two Hispanic individuals, seven Caucasians, two Asians and one multiracial person represented. In under twelve COVID-19 convalescent patients and a few infection-naive healthy vaccine recipients, researchers compared the spike-specific CD4+ TCR repertoire from before mRNA vaccination with the repertoire from after. Post-COVID blood samples were collected from convalescent patients a median of approximately 100 days after diagnosis, with a range of roughly 30 to 161 days. Post-vaccine blood samples were obtained a median of around 74 days after the second vaccine dose, with a range of about 14 to 241 days. Overlapping spike peptide pools from SARS-CoV-2 and from the common cold coronaviruses HCoV-NL63, HCoV-OC43 and HCoV-229E were used as culture stimuli. Overall study results and their limits: The median number of SARS-CoV-2-reactive clonotypes rose from roughly 20 after infection to some 40 after vaccination, but the change was not significant. In convalescent patients, nearly all vaccine-specific clones (304 of 307) were found to be mono-reactive for SARS-CoV-2 spike rather than cross-reactive with common cold coronaviruses. In convalescent patients, a median around 84% of post-vaccine SARS-CoV-2-reactive clones were detected only after vaccination, and vaccine-specific priming was suggested by this finding. The study included relatively few convalescent patients and did not analyze early timepoints after natural infection.

Concerning this clonotype: The antigen it binds to is not known. Per-nucleotide qualities are absent, and no much larger clonotype sits a single base away.

The sample's treatment or condition label is to be understood as: approximately 11-day PBMC culture with coronavirus spike peptide pools or control peptides (ViraFEST assay). The ViraFEST assay, used in the study, expanded antigen-specific T cells with peptide pools and then identified the expanded clonotypes through TCR sequencing. The convalescent patients' positive SARS-CoV-2 PCR tests were from March to December 2020, which was before the Alpha, Beta and Delta variants emerged in the United States. Each well held 2.2 million or so PBMCs cultured with approximately 10 ug/ml peptide pools in IMDM containing approximately 5% human AB serum and around 10 IU/ml IL-2. Half of the culture medium was replaced with fresh IL-2-containing medium on days 3 and 7. After about 10 days of culture, CD4+ T cells were isolated by negative selection using the EasySep CD4+ T cell isolation kit. Ficoll-Paque Plus gradient centrifugation was used to isolate PBMCs from whole blood, and the isolated PBMCs were then either used fresh or cryopreserved at -140C. In general, triplicate wells were set up for every culture condition.

Trimming costs V 0 bases and J 0 bases, and their ends lie 10 bases apart. The cysteine opens and the phenylalanine closes a CDR3 of 15 amino acids. The entry retains the CDR3 DNA only, 45 bases that are in frame from base 1. The germline V gene gives CDR1 as SGHRS and CDR2 as YFSETQ. The method was PCR. At the Johns Hopkins FTIC core, DNA from the cultured CD4+ T cells underwent TCR sequencing with the Oncomine TCR Beta short-read assay. The QIAamp micro DNA kit was used to extract genomic DNA from the cultured CD4+ T cells. Oncomine TCR Beta libraries made from cultured CD4+ T cells were pooled using unique dual indexes and sequenced on an Illumina iSeq 100. Concerning the study's data processing: Non-productive sequences were removed, and CDR3s that did not start with C, did not end with F or W, or were shorter than 7 amino acids were discarded. Antigen-specific clonotypes were identified with the MANAFEST web application by comparing peptide-stimulated wells with reference and other culture wells. An FDR below 0.05, an odds ratio above 5, and a productive frequency above 0.1% in at least two of three replicate wells were required for clones to be considered positive. Cross-reactive clonotypes were defined as significantly expanded in both SARS-CoV-2 spike wells and at least one common cold coronavirus spike condition. Using R version 3.6.1, CDR3 homology was evaluated through Levenshtein distances (stringdist) along with unrooted phylogenetic trees (ape). TCRdb ran its own pipeline on the public reads, namely fastp trimming at Q25 and MiXCR clone calling, and kept in-frame beta chains. Each CDR3 protein appears once, grouped with its most common genes and DNA. Clone size and V and J calls follow TCRdb, not the original study. For this sample the table gives around 10,000 distinct CDR3 sequences, of which about 45% were detected only once. Roughly a third of the sample is in the top ten clones.

In this chain, TRBV5-1 is recombined with TRBJ2-7; TRBD2 might be the D gene, on 5 matching bases. The origin of this receptor is a human donor who had recovered from COVID-19. Specimen: CD4+ T cells from blood, cultured in vitro. The nucleotide sequence reads TGCGCCAGCAGCTTGGATACGGGGATCTCCTACGAGCAGTACTTC. Translated, this is CASSLDTGISYEQYF.